Below, 32 T cell receptor beta chains from the same sample are listed, as sequenced in a study of blood T cell repertoires in COVID-19. Assay: immunoSEQ multiplex PCR; the TCRdb copy retains only in-frame clones and omits some. The sample carries about 200,000 clones, roughly 88% recorded once. Material: peripheral blood. These receptor sequences come from a human donor in a cohort sampled during active COVID-19.

The rearrangement links TRBV5-5 to TRBJ2-5; 8 nucleotides match TRBD1. J lost 2 bases, V lost 5 bases, and 5 bases had no gene match. This CDR3 spans 14 amino acids. Germline CDR1 and CDR2: SGHKS and YYEKEE (reference sequence). CDR3 amino acids: CASSWDRTQETQYF. Here the CDR3 DNA reads TGTGCCAGCAGTTGGGACAGGACTCAAGAGACCCAGTACTTC.

The chain is built from TRBV19 and TRBJ1-2; D gene unclear. The CDR3 is made up of 14 amino acids. The ends were cut back, 6 bases at V and 1 base at J, with 12 bases in the middle. Germline values: CDR1 LNHDA, CDR2 SQIVND (reference sequence). CDR3 coding DNA: TGTGCCAGTAGCAACCCGGGTCTTAACTATGGCTACACCTTC. Translated: CASSNPGLNYGYTF.

This chain joins TRBV10-1 and TRBJ1-6; D might be TRBD1 (5 bases). Germline V gives CDR1 WNHNN, CDR2 SYGVQD (reference sequence). The germline V and J ends were trimmed by 7 bases and 6 bases, with 31 bases remaining between them. This CDR3 contains 20 residues. The CDR3 reads CASTHPPPHVGGLCNSPLHF. CDR3 in DNA: TGCGCCAGCACCCACCCTCCCCCCCACGTTGGGGGGTTATGTAATTCACCCCTCCACTTT.

The chain joins TRBV7-2 to TRBJ2-6; D may be TRBD1 (6 bases). Trimming removed 3 bases from V and 1 base from J, with 13 bases in between. The CDR3 spans 17 residues. CDR1 is SGHTA and CDR2 is FQGNSA in the germline V gene. The CDR3 loop reads CASSFGRGRSGANVLTF. CDR3 nucleotide sequence: TGTGCCAGCAGCTTTGGCAGGGGTAGGTCTGGGGCCAACGTCCTGACTTTC.

The V call is TRBV7-9, the J call TRBJ1-4; D is unresolved. The CDR3 consists of 14 residues. Trimming removed 4 bases from V and 0 bases from J, with 6 bases in between. Germline CDR1 reads SEHNR; CDR2 reads FQNEAQ (reference sequence). CDR3 nucleotides: TGTGCCAGCAGCTACACCGCAACTAATGAAAAACTGTTTTTT. Its protein product is CASSYTATNEKLFF.

This chain connects TRBV24-1 to TRBJ2-2; 8 positions agree with TRBD1. This CDR3 is built from 14 residues. Germline V gene lookup returns CDR1 KGHDR and CDR2 SFDVKD. With 8 bases clipped from V and 1 base from J, the junction kept 2 bases outside the gene matches. This chain's CDR3 is CATKGQVNTGELFF. CDR3 nucleotides: TGTGCCACCAAGGGACAGGTGAACACCGGGGAGCTGTTTTTT.

The rearrangement joins TRBV5-5 to TRBJ2-7, with TRBD1 matching 9 bases. V shed 2 bases and J 5 bases; nucleotides not matched to a gene: 14. The CDR3 loop spans 17 amino acids. Germline CDR1 is SGHKS and CDR2 is YYEKEE (reference sequence). The CDR3 spells CASSLSSGRDRDHEQYF. DNA of the CDR3: TGTGCCAGCAGCTTATCATCTGGACGGGACAGGGACCACGAGCAGTACTTC.

The V call is TRBV19, the J call TRBJ2-5; 7 bases line up with TRBD1. The CDR3 spans 15 residues. V shed 4 bases and J 5 bases; nucleotides not matched to a gene: 10. Germline-derived CDR1 and CDR2 are LNHDA and SQIVND (reference sequence). CDR3 sequence reads: CASSNRDSYGETQYF. The CDR3 nucleotides read TGTGCCAGTAGTAACCGGGACAGTTACGGGGAGACCCAGTACTTC. Supplemented by reference TRBV19 and TRBJ2-5, the full variable domain reads DGGITQSPKYLFRKEGQNVTLSCEQNLNHDAMYWYRQDPGQGLRLIYYSQIVNDFQKGDIAEGYSVSREKKESFPLTVTSAQKNPTAFYLCASSNRDSYGETQYFGPGTRLLVL.

This chain joins TRBV2 and TRBJ1-3, with D hard to call. This CDR3 is built from 15 residues. The V end lost 4 bases, the J end lost 0 bases, and 10 bases lay between the germline ends. The germline CDR1 and CDR2 sequences are SNHLY and FYNNEI. For the CDR3, the DNA is TGTGCCAGCAGTGTTTCAGGCCGCTCTGGAAACACCATATATTTT. Translating it yields CASSVSGRSGNTIYF. Full variable domain (rest looked up from reference TRBV2 and TRBJ1-3): EPEVTQTPSHQVTQMGQEVILRCVPISNHLYFYWYRQILGQKVEFLVSFYNNEISEKSEIFDDQFSVERPDGSNFTLKIRSTKLEDSAMYFCASSVSGRSGNTIYFGEGSWLTVV.

V usage is TRBV28 and J usage is TRBJ2-7; 8 bases line up with TRBD1. The CDR3 is 13 amino acids. Germline V gives CDR1 MDHEN, CDR2 SYDVKM. V dropped 10 bases and J dropped 1; count of bases not matched to a gene: 6. The CDR3 DNA reads TGTGCCACCACCGGGGACAGGTCCTACGAGCAGTACTTC. This gives the protein CATTGDRSYEQYF.

The chain has TRBV30 and TRBJ2-5; D unclear. CDR1 GTSNPN and CDR2 SVGIG come from the germline V gene (reference sequence). The ends were cut back, 7 bases at V and 5 bases at J, with 11 bases in the middle. The CDR3 spans 11 residues. The CDR3 here is CAYERLETQYF. DNA of the CDR3: TGTGCCTACGAGAGACTGGAGACCCAGTACTTC.

V gene TRBV29-1 combines with J gene TRBJ2-1; TRBD2 matches 7 bases. The ends lost 7 bases at V and 2 bases at J; junction bases unmatched: 8. From germline, CDR1 is SQVTM and CDR2 ANQGSEA. The CDR3 runs 14 residues. CDR3 amino acids: CSAPRAGTYNEQFF. The CDR3 DNA follows: TGCAGCGCCCCAAGAGCGGGGACCTACAATGAGCAGTTCTTC.

The CDR3 reads CASSPQGEGANYGYTF. The CDR3 DNA sequence: TGTGCCAGTAGTCCCCAAGGCGAGGGGGCGAACTATGGCTACACCTTC. The V call is TRBV19, the J call TRBJ1-2, with TRBD1 identical over 7 bases. J lost 2 bases, V lost 5 bases, and 11 bases had no gene match. The CDR3 contains 16 residues. From germline, CDR1 is LNHDA and CDR2 SQIVND (reference sequence). Drawing the rest from reference TRBV19 and TRBJ1-2, the complete variable domain is DGGITQSPKYLFRKEGQNVTLSCEQNLNHDAMYWYRQDPGQGLRLIYYSQIVNDFQKGDIAEGYSVSREKKESFPLTVTSAQKNPTAFYLCASSPQGEGANYGYTFGSGTRLTVV.

The chain recombines TRBV18 with TRBJ1-1, with 7 bases identical to TRBD1. CDR1 is KGHSH, CDR2 LQKENI, per germline. The CDR3 has 13 amino acids. With V trimmed by 6 bases and J by 1 base, 2 bases remained unmatched. This CDR3 reads CASSRTGNTEAFF. The CDR3, as DNA: TGTGCCAGCTCGCGGACAGGGAACACTGAAGCTTTCTTT.

Notes on this clone: Other DNA sequences in this specimen translate into the identical CDR3. The chain has TRBV28 and TRBJ1-2; 8 positions agree with TRBD1. The CDR3 consists of 16 residues. From germline, CDR1 is MDHEN and CDR2 SYDVKM. With 2 bases clipped from V and 2 bases from J, the junction kept 7 bases outside the gene matches. In DNA form, the CDR3 reads TGTGCCAGCAGTTTAAGCGGGACAGGTGCCAACTATGGCTACACCTTC. Its translation: CASSLSGTGANYGYTF.

The table lists this clone with a count of one. V is TRBV5-1 and J is TRBJ2-7; TRBD1 matches 8 bases. The CDR3 extends over 14 amino acids. The germline CDR1 and CDR2 sequences are SGHRS and YFSETQ. Trimming cost V 4 bases and J 1 base; bases outside gene matches: 4. The CDR3 bases are TGCGCCAGCAGCCGTGGACAGGGTTCCTACGAGCAGTACTTC. Its translation is CASSRGQGSYEQYF.

The chain employs TRBV6-5 and TRBJ2-7; 10 bases map to TRBD1. Germline V CDR1 and CDR2: MNHEY, SVGAGI. This CDR3 is 15 amino acids long. The V gene end was trimmed by 7 bases and the J gene end by 4 bases; junction bases not matched to a gene: 10. The CDR3 loop reads CASTRGTGVGYEQYF. The CDR3 DNA reads TGTGCCAGCACCAGAGGGACAGGGGTAGGTTACGAGCAGTACTTC.

This clone has just one count. The gene calls are TRBV2 and TRBJ1-2, with TRBD1 matching 8 bases. V shed 5 bases and J 7 bases; nucleotides not matched to a gene: 12. CDR1 and CDR2 (germline): SNHLY, FYNNEI. The CDR3 is made up of 15 amino acids. The CDR3 region is CASSNDRTGQSGYTF. In DNA, the CDR3 is TGTGCCAGCAGTAACGACCGGACAGGGCAGAGTGGCTACACCTTC.

V is TRBV6-6 and J is TRBJ1-4, with a weak D call TRBD1 (5 bases). Trimming pared 5 bases from V and 0 bases from J, leaving 10 bases between. CDR1 and CDR2 from the germline V gene are MNHNY and SVGAGI (reference sequence). This CDR3 is built from 15 residues. In DNA form, the CDR3 reads TGTGCCAGCAGTCCTGACAGAGCAACTAATGAAAAACTGTTTTTT. This codes for CASSPDRATNEKLFF.

This rearrangement joins TRBV18 to TRBJ2-1, with 7 bases aligning to TRBD2. The length of the CDR3 is 16 residues. The germline V gene encodes CDR1 KGHSH and CDR2 LQKENI. With 4 bases clipped from V and 6 bases from J, the junction kept 12 bases outside the gene matches. The CDR3 DNA sequence: TGTGCCAGCTCACGACCTGGGCGGGAGATCGTCAATGAGCAGTTCTTC. Protein product: CASSRPGREIVNEQFF.

V and J are TRBV2 and TRBJ1-2; possible D gene TRBD1, 5 bases. CDR1 is SNHLY, CDR2 FYNNEI, per germline. This CDR3 has 14 residues. V gave up 7 bases and J gave up 5 bases, with 17 bases separating them. The CDR3 sequence is CASTADDRPYGYTF. In DNA form, the CDR3 reads TGTGCCAGCACCGCGGATGACAGACCGTATGGCTACACCTTC.

This clone was recorded once. The same CDR3 arises from other DNA sequences in this sample as well. The rearrangement uses TRBV28 and TRBJ2-7, with TRBD2 as a possible D gene (5 bases). From germline, CDR1 is MDHEN and CDR2 SYDVKM. The CDR3 extends over 12 amino acids. V lost 3 bases to trimming and J lost 4 bases, with 7 bases between them. In DNA, the CDR3 is TGTGCCAGCAGTTTCTCGGGGTACGAGCAGTACTTC. Protein sequence: CASSFSGYEQYF.

In its sample, this clone was seen once. Here the CDR3 DNA reads TGTGCCAGCAGCCGCTACTGGGGGGACACTGAAGCTTTCTTT. Amino acids: CASSRYWGDTEAFF. The chain employs TRBV14 and TRBJ1-1; TRBD1 is a possible D gene (5 bases). Germline CDR1 reads SGHDN; CDR2 reads FVKESK. Trimming took off 4 bases at V and 3 bases at J, with 12 bases between the two ends. The CDR3 length is 14 residues. Full variable domain (remainder filled in from reference TRBV14 and TRBJ1-1): EAGVTQFPSHSVIEKGQTVTLRCDPISGHDNLYWYRRVMGKEIKFLLHFVKESKQDESGMPNNRFLAERTGGTYSTLKVQPAELEDSGVYFCASSRYWGDTEAFFGQGTRLTVV.

This clone was seen just once. The chain employs TRBV27 and TRBJ2-7, with 12 bases fitting TRBD2. V gave up 8 bases and J gave up 5 bases; unmatched junction bases: 10. The CDR3 length is 15 residues. Germline V gene lookup returns CDR1 MNHEY and CDR2 SMNVEV (reference sequence). CDR3 sequence (DNA): TGTGCCAGCCGGTCCCTAGCGGGAGGGTTCAACGAGCAGTACTTC. Translating it yields CASRSLAGGFNEQYF.

The chain couples TRBV19 to TRBJ2-7, with a possible D match to TRBD1 (6 bases). Germline loops: CDR1 LNHDA, CDR2 SQIVND (reference sequence). This CDR3 comprises 15 residues. Trimming cost V 1 base and J 4 bases, with 14 bases left between them. The CDR3 nucleotides read TGTGCCAGTAGTATAGCTCTTGGACAGTATTACGAGCAGTACTTC. This encodes CASSIALGQYYEQYF.

This clone was detected only a few times. The CDR3 DNA reads as TGTGCCAGCAGCCAAGGCACAGTCCCAAATCAGCCCCAGCATTTT. The encoded protein is CASSQGTVPNQPQHF. V gene TRBV3-1 (or the pseudogene TRBV3-2) combines with J gene TRBJ1-5, with unresolved D. Trimming left V 1 base short and J 4 bases short, with 11 bases between. This CDR3 has 15 residues. Germline V gene data show CDR1 as LGHDT and CDR2 as YNNKEL (reference sequence).

V and J are TRBV28 and TRBJ2-1; the D is unclear. The CDR3 has 17 residues. In germline, CDR1 is MDHEN, CDR2 SYDVKM. V lost 5 bases, J lost 0 bases, and 17 bases lay in between. DNA of the CDR3: TGTGCCAGCAGTCGAGGCGATCGAATTTTCTCCTACAATGAGCAGTTCTTC. This translates into CASSRGDRIFSYNEQFF.

CDR3 region: CASSLSGSQETQYF. The CDR3, as DNA: TGTGCCAGCAGCTTATCGGGGTCCCAAGAGACCCAGTACTTC. The rearrangement joins TRBV5-4 to TRBJ2-5; a possible D gene is TRBD2 (5 bases). Germline loops: CDR1 SGHNT, CDR2 YYREEE (reference sequence). This CDR3 spans 14 amino acids. V was cut by 2 bases and J by 1 base, with 9 bases left in between.

The J gene is TRBJ1-6, the V gene TRBV28; the match to TRBD1 covers 9 bases. Germline lookup yields CDR1 MDHEN and CDR2 SYDVKM. V was pared by 3 bases and J by 8 bases, with 5 bases of the junction left unmatched. The length of the CDR3 is 15 residues. CDR3 sequence: CASSFFGTGHSPLHF. The CDR3 DNA sequence: TGTGCCAGCAGTTTTTTCGGGACAGGGCATTCACCCCTCCACTTT.

The CDR3 protein is CASTRTSGQETQYF. In nucleotides, the CDR3 is TGTGCCAGCACTAGGACTAGCGGCCAAGAGACCCAGTACTTC. The chain has TRBV25-1 and TRBJ2-5; 10 bases align to TRBD2. This CDR3 spans 14 amino acids. After removal of 7 bases from V and 1 base from J, the junction contained 3 bases not matched to a gene. Germline loops: CDR1 MGHDK, CDR2 SYGVNS.

The chain recombines TRBV27 with TRBJ2-5, with D unresolved. CDR3 length: 11 residues. The germline CDR1 and CDR2 sequences are MNHEY and SMNVEV (reference sequence). V shed 6 bases and J shed 9 bases, with 11 bases lying between them. Here the CDR3 DNA reads TGTGCCAGCAGCGATGGCGGTGCCCAGTACTTC. Protein product: CASSDGGAQYF.

V is TRBV7-9 and J is TRBJ2-7; D call uncertain. This CDR3 comprises 14 residues. Deletions cut 5 bases from V and 3 bases from J, with 14 bases between. Germline loops: CDR1 SEHNR, CDR2 FQNEAQ (reference sequence). This CDR3 is CASSPGSVDYEQYF. In DNA form, the CDR3 reads TGTGCCAGCAGCCCAGGCTCAGTGGACTACGAGCAGTACTTC. The complete variable domain, with remaining parts taken from reference TRBV7-9 and TRBJ2-7, reads DTGVSQNPRHKITKRGQNVTFRCDPISEHNRLYWYRQTLGQGPEFLTYFQNEAQLEKSRLLSDRFSAERPKGSFSTLEIQRTEQGDSAMYLCASSPGSVDYEQYFGPGTRLTVT.